A selection of T cell receptor beta chains follows, all from one sample in a study of beta chain features in type 1 diabetes. Produced via immunoSEQ multiplex PCR; TCRdb's table is partial and in-frame only. The sample lists just over 600,000 clones, roughly 16% occurring once. Sequencing used naive CD4+ T cells from blood. The receptor set was obtained from a man aged 18 to 29 in good health. CDR3s include the opening cysteine and the closing phenylalanine or tryptophan. The order of the fields is clone size, D gene, J gene, V gene, CDR3 DNA, CDR3 protein. The D gene is left open where the match is weak. A row's size may be missing; if present it is once, few, many or a size class.

abundance: many
d_gene: -
j_gene: TRBJ1-1
v_gene: TRBV28
CDR3nt: TGTGCCAGCAATTACATCACTGAAGCTTTCTTT
CDR3aa: CASNYITEAFF

abundance: many
d_gene: TRBD2
j_gene: TRBJ2-1
v_gene: TRBV7-9
CDR3nt: TGTGCCAGCAGCCAGCCGGGACTAGCGGGAGTTAATGAGCAGTTCTTC
CDR3aa: CASSQPGLAGVNEQFF

abundance: few
d_gene: -
j_gene: TRBJ1-1
v_gene: TRBV5-1
CDR3nt: TGCGCCAGCAGCACGGGACACCTGAACACTGAAGCTTTCTTT
CDR3aa: CASSTGHLNTEAFF

abundance: -
d_gene: -
j_gene: TRBJ1-3
v_gene: TRBV15
CDR3nt: TGTGCCACCAGCAGAGATCAGGTCCTCTCTGGAAACACCATATATTTT
CDR3aa: CATSRDQVLSGNTIYF

abundance: -
d_gene: TRBD2
j_gene: TRBJ2-1
v_gene: TRBV4-1
CDR3nt: TGCGCCAGCAGCCAAGCTAGCGGGAGAAGCAATGAGCAGTTCTTC
CDR3aa: CASSQASGRSNEQFF

abundance: few
d_gene: TRBD2
j_gene: TRBJ2-7
v_gene: TRBV2
CDR3nt: TGTGCCAGCAAACGGACTAGCGGGAGTTACTACGAGCAGTACTTC
CDR3aa: CASKRTSGSYYEQYF

abundance: once
d_gene: -
j_gene: TRBJ1-2
v_gene: TRBV5-6
CDR3nt: TGTGCCAGCAGCTTGGGGCGTTACTCTCGGATTGGCTACACCTTC
CDR3aa: CASSLGRYSRIGYTF

abundance: few
d_gene: -
j_gene: TRBJ2-2
v_gene: TRBV5-1
CDR3nt: TGCGCCAGCAGCGTCAATGGGCAGTCCGGGGCCAGGACCGGGGAGCTGTTTTTT
CDR3aa: CASSVNGQSGARTGELFF

abundance: few
d_gene: -
j_gene: TRBJ2-3
v_gene: TRBV7-6
CDR3nt: TGTGCCAGCAGCATCGGGACTCCCCAGGTGGATACGCAGTATTTT
CDR3aa: CASSIGTPQVDTQYF

abundance: few
d_gene: -
j_gene: TRBJ2-3
v_gene: TRBV4-3
CDR3nt: TGCGCCAGCAGCCAAGTCTATCCAGCTAGGATCGGGACTACGCAGTATTTT
CDR3aa: CASSQVYPARIGTTQYF

abundance: -
d_gene: TRBD1
j_gene: TRBJ1-1
v_gene: TRBV10-3
CDR3nt: TGTGCCATTTCGACAGGGAGGAACACTGAAGCTTTCTTT
CDR3aa: CAISTGRNTEAFF

abundance: -
d_gene: -
j_gene: TRBJ2-4
v_gene: TRBV6-5
CDR3nt: TGTGCCAGCACCGGAAAAAACATTCAGTACTTC
CDR3aa: CASTGKNIQYF

abundance: few
d_gene: -
j_gene: TRBJ2-2
v_gene: TRBV19
CDR3nt: TGTGCCAGTAGACGAACCGGGACACCCACCGGGGAGCTGTTTTTT
CDR3aa: CASRRTGTPTGELFF

abundance: few
d_gene: TRBD2
j_gene: TRBJ2-7
v_gene: TRBV2
CDR3nt: TGTGCCAGCAGTCTGACTAGCGGGAGGGGCCGCTACGAGCAGTACTTC
CDR3aa: CASSLTSGRGRYEQYF

abundance: -
d_gene: -
j_gene: TRBJ2-1
v_gene: TRBV11-2
CDR3nt: TGTGCCAGCAGCTTCTTACGAGGAAGATACAGGGTGAACAATGAGCAGTTCTTC
CDR3aa: CASSFLRGRYRVNNEQFF

abundance: few
d_gene: TRBD1
j_gene: TRBJ1-2
v_gene: TRBV7-2
CDR3nt: TGTGCCAGCAGCCAGAGACAGGGAAGGGTCTATGGCTACACCTTC
CDR3aa: CASSQRQGRVYGYTF

abundance: few
d_gene: TRBD1
j_gene: TRBJ2-7
v_gene: TRBV7-2
CDR3nt: TGTGCCAGCACCCTATCCAGGGGGTACGAGCAGTACTTC
CDR3aa: CASTLSRGYEQYF

abundance: -
d_gene: -
j_gene: TRBJ2-5
v_gene: TRBV9
CDR3nt: TGTGCCAGCAGCGTAGACACATTACAAGAGACCCAGTACTTC
CDR3aa: CASSVDTLQETQYF

abundance: few
d_gene: TRBD1
j_gene: TRBJ1-5
v_gene: TRBV5-1
CDR3nt: TGCGCCAGCAGCGCCACGGGACAGGGGAATCAGCCCCAGCATTTT
CDR3aa: CASSATGQGNQPQHF

abundance: -
d_gene: -
j_gene: TRBJ2-7
v_gene: TRBV7-9
CDR3nt: TGTGCCAGCAGAAGCCGGGGTAGCCACGAGCAGTACTTC
CDR3aa: CASRSRGSHEQYF

abundance: few
d_gene: -
j_gene: TRBJ1-4
v_gene: TRBV14
CDR3nt: TGTGCCAGCAGCCCACAGGGACGTACCCATGAAAAACTGTTTTTT
CDR3aa: CASSPQGRTHEKLFF

abundance: -
d_gene: -
j_gene: TRBJ2-2
v_gene: TRBV7-8
CDR3nt: TGTGCCAGCAGCTTTCCAGGGGGAGCGGGCACCGGGGAGCTGTTTTTT
CDR3aa: CASSFPGGAGTGELFF

abundance: few
d_gene: -
j_gene: TRBJ2-2
v_gene: TRBV6-5
CDR3nt: TGTGCCAGCATAGGACAGCGGGAGCTGTTTTTT
CDR3aa: CASIGQRELFF

abundance: -
d_gene: -
j_gene: TRBJ1-1
v_gene: TRBV28
CDR3nt: TGTGCCAGCGTGGCGTTGTTCACTGAAGCTTTCTTT
CDR3aa: CASVALFTEAFF

abundance: few
d_gene: -
j_gene: TRBJ2-3
v_gene: TRBV9
CDR3nt: TGTGCCAGCAGCGTAGTGGCAGGTCGACCAGATACGCAGTATTTT
CDR3aa: CASSVVAGRPDTQYF

abundance: -
d_gene: -
j_gene: TRBJ1-1
v_gene: TRBV5-4
CDR3nt: TGTGCCAGCAGCTTGTGGGGGGAAGCTTTCTTT
CDR3aa: CASSLWGEAFF

abundance: -
d_gene: -
j_gene: TRBJ2-7
v_gene: TRBV9
CDR3nt: TGTGCCAGCAGCGTAGAATGGGGAGGCGGAGGCGAGCAGTACTTC
CDR3aa: CASSVEWGGGGEQYF